This T cell receptor (beta chain) comes out of a study of blood T cell repertoires in COVID-19. Germline V gene lookup returns CDR1 MNHEY and CDR2 SVGAGI. The CDR3 loop spans 15 amino acids. The V end was cut by 6 bases, the J end by 6 bases, with 21 bases between. Only in-frame clones appear in the TCRdb table, and some are missing; sequencing was by immunoSEQ multiplex PCR. The data contain around 100,000 clones, about 86% of them singletons. The V and J genes are TRBV6-5 and TRBJ2-7, with D tentatively TRBD2 (5 bases). The sample was peripheral blood. The receptor's source is a human donor in a cohort sampled during active COVID-19. The CDR3 coding sequence is TGTGCCAGCAGGCTTACATCCCTACTAGTTTCCGAGCAGTACTTC. This gives the protein CASRLTSLLVSEQYF.